A single sample is the source of the 27 T cell receptor beta chains below, sequenced in a study of Tregs in tolerant kidney transplant recipients. Repertoires were generated with immunoSEQ multiplex PCR, while TCRdb's copy carries only in-frame clones and drops some. Among roughly 4,200 clones, 45% to 70% were seen once, and the ten largest hold more than 3%. For these receptors, no antigen is known. The sequenced material came from CD8+ T cells from blood cultured with allogeneic cells. The receptors shown here come from a human donor in good health.

This rearrangement joins TRBV9 to TRBJ1-3; D unclear. V was cut by 0 bases and J by 0 bases, with 4 bases left in between. Per germline, CDR1 SGDLS and CDR2 YYNGEE. The length of the CDR3 is 14 residues. The chain's CDR3 is CASSVEGSGNTIYF. The CDR3 DNA reads TGTGCCAGCAGCGTAGAAGGCTCTGGAAACACCATATATTTT.

The rearrangement joins TRBV5-6 to TRBJ1-2, with D unresolved. V lost 0 bases to trimming and J lost 4 bases, with 10 bases between them. Looked up from germline, CDR1 is SGHDT and CDR2 is YYEEEE. This CDR3 is built from 14 residues. The chain's CDR3 is CASSLERTIYGYTF. The CDR3 nucleotides read TGTGCCAGCAGCTTGGAAAGGACGATCTATGGCTACACCTTC.

CDR3 sequence reads: CASSLGFWYTF. The CDR3, as DNA: TGCGCCAGCAGCTTGGGTTTCTGGTACACCTTC. The chain has TRBV5-1 and TRBJ1-2; D not resolved. This CDR3 contains 11 residues. The germline V gene has CDR1 SGHRS and CDR2 YFSETQ. V dropped 0 bases and J dropped 11 bases, with 8 bases sitting between them.

The chain joins TRBV4-2 to TRBJ1-1; no clear D. The germline V gene has CDR1 LGHNA and CDR2 YNFKEQ. Trimming cost V 1 base and J 0 bases, with 3 bases left between them. The CDR3 loop spans 13 amino acids. CDR3 sequence (DNA): TGTGCCAGCAGCCAAGGAGTGAACACTGAAGCTTTCTTT. Its protein product is CASSQGVNTEAFF.

The chain is built from TRBV30 and TRBJ1-3; a possible D gene is TRBD1 (5 bases). CDR1 and CDR2 from the germline V gene are GTSNPN and SVGIG (reference sequence). The length of the CDR3 is 14 residues. Trimming removed 2 bases at V and 4 bases at J, with 12 bases between. The CDR3 sequence is CAWSYGGFGNTIYF. The CDR3 DNA reads TGTGCCTGGAGTTACGGGGGATTCGGAAACACCATATATTTT.

Only a few counts were recorded for this clone. The chain has TRBV11-3 and TRBJ2-3, with TRBD1 matching 8 bases. CDR1 is SGHNT and CDR2 is YENEEA in the germline V gene. After removal of 4 bases from V and 1 base from J, the junction contained 4 bases not matched to a gene. The CDR3 has 15 amino acids. CDR3 amino acids: CASSWTGMGTDTQYF. CDR3 bases: TGTGCCAGCAGCTGGACAGGGATGGGCACAGATACGCAGTATTTT.

The chain recombines TRBV5-4 with TRBJ2-7; D gene ambiguous. Per the germline V gene, CDR1 is SGHNT and CDR2 is YYREEE (reference sequence). The CDR3 totals 14 residues. V lost 3 bases and J lost 4, with 14 bases in between. The CDR3 DNA reads as TGTGCCAGCAGCTACGGATTAGGCGGTTACGAGCAGTACTTC. Residues: CASSYGLGGYEQYF.

The chain uses TRBV7-9 and TRBJ1-2, with a possible D match to TRBD1 (5 bases). Looked up from germline, CDR1 is SEHNR and CDR2 is FQNEAQ (reference sequence). Trimming cost V 5 bases and J 5 bases, with 21 bases left between them. The CDR3 totals 16 residues. The CDR3 sequence: CASSPLLQGGRYGYTF. CDR3 in DNA: TGTGCCAGCAGCCCCCTCCTTCAGGGAGGAAGGTATGGCTACACCTTC.

The gene calls are TRBV21-1 and TRBJ2-1. TRBV21-1 is labeled a pseudogene. The CDR3 consists of 16 residues. DNA for the CDR3: TGTGCCAGCAGCAAAGGGGCGGCCCAGCCCTACAATGAGCAGTTCTTC. Residues: CASSKGAAQPYNEQFF.

This clone has just a few counts. J is TRBJ1-2 and V is TRBV30, with TRBD1 as a possible D gene (6 bases). The V end lost 3 bases, the J end lost 4 bases, and 12 bases lay between the germline ends. Per the germline V gene, CDR1 is GTSNPN and CDR2 is SVGIG (reference sequence). This CDR3 contains 13 residues. CDR3 bases: TGTGCCTGGAGCCCGACAGGATTCTATGGCTACACCTTC. Translating it yields CAWSPTGFYGYTF.

This clone was seen more than once but under ten times. The chain combines TRBV7-6 with TRBJ1-1; weak D call: TRBD1 (5 bases). This CDR3 is 16 amino acids long. V dropped 5 bases and J dropped 4 bases, with 20 bases sitting between them. Germline V gene lookup returns CDR1 SGHVS and CDR2 FNYEAQ. CDR3 loop: CASSLGRGSVSTEAFF. CDR3 nucleotide sequence: TGTGCCAGCAGCCTAGGGAGGGGCAGTGTGAGCACTGAAGCTTTCTTT.

This chain joins TRBV6-5 and TRBJ2-7; 13 positions agree with TRBD2. CDR1 and CDR2 from the germline V gene are MNHEY and SVGAGI. The CDR3 consists of 13 residues. The V and J ends lost 11 bases and 7 bases, in that order; junction bases with no gene match: 8. The CDR3 DNA sequence: TGTGCCGCCCGGACTAGCGGGAGAGTAGAGCAGTACTTC. It is translated as CAARTSGRVEQYF.

This chain connects TRBV6-6 to TRBJ1-1, with D perhaps matching TRBD1 (6 bases). The CDR3 contains 15 residues. CDR1 is MNHNY and CDR2 is SVGAGI in the germline V gene (reference sequence). The V end lost 0 bases, the J end lost 5 bases, and 13 bases lay between the germline ends. CDR3 region: CASSYSRGGGTEAFF. The CDR3 bases are TGTGCCAGCAGTTACTCGAGGGGGGGAGGTACTGAAGCTTTCTTT.

V is TRBV6-5 and J is TRBJ1-2; 7 bases line up with TRBD1. From germline, CDR1 is MNHEY and CDR2 SVGAGI. The V segment lost 5 bases and the J segment 3 bases; nucleotides outside the gene matches: 6. The CDR3 totals 14 residues. CDR3 in amino acids: CASSLDRVDYGYTF. For the CDR3, the DNA is TGTGCCAGCAGTCTCGACAGGGTGGACTATGGCTACACCTTC.

There are a few counts of this clone. The chain has TRBV30 and TRBJ2-1; D is unclear. Germline loops: CDR1 GTSNPN, CDR2 SVGIG (reference sequence). V shed 0 bases and J shed 3 bases, with 6 bases lying between them. The CDR3 extends over 13 amino acids. CDR3 amino acids: CAWSVADYNEQFF. CDR3 bases: TGTGCCTGGAGTGTCGCAGACTACAATGAGCAGTTCTTC.

The J gene is TRBJ2-7, the V gene TRBV6-5, with a possible D match to TRBD1 (5 bases). The V and J ends lost 2 bases and 4 bases respectively, with 9 bases between them. CDR3 length: 13 amino acids. Germline-derived CDR1 and CDR2 are MNHEY and SVGAGI. CDR3 region: CASSYPTDYEQYF. The CDR3 DNA sequence: TGTGCCAGCAGTTACCCGACAGATTACGAGCAGTACTTC.

This clone was observed a handful of times. The CDR3 nucleotides are TGTGCCAGCAGTAATCTCAGGGGGTATGGGCAGCCCCAGCATTTT. Protein: CASSNLRGYGQPQHF. This chain joins TRBV6-5 and TRBJ1-5, with 7 bases aligning to TRBD1. V lost 5 bases, J lost 7 bases, and 11 bases stayed unmatched. Germline V lookup: CDR1 MNHEY, CDR2 SVGAGI. CDR3 length equals 15 residues.

This chain links TRBV30 with TRBJ2-6, with a weak D call TRBD2 (5 bases). Germline V gene data show CDR1 as GTSNPN and CDR2 as SVGIG (reference sequence). V dropped 0 bases and J dropped 0 bases, with 18 bases sitting between them. The CDR3 loop spans 19 amino acids. CDR3 nucleotide sequence: TGTGCCTGGAGTGTACTAGTTCTCGCAGCCCGCTCTGGGGCCAACGTCCTGACTTTC. Translated: CAWSVLVLAARSGANVLTF.

The chain uses TRBV11-2 and TRBJ1-1; weak D call: TRBD1 (5 bases). The CDR3 extends over 13 amino acids. Germline CDR1 reads SGHAT; CDR2 reads FQNNGV. Trimming left V 1 base short and J 7 bases short, with 10 bases between. CDR3 loop: CASSLGTGVEAFF. The CDR3 DNA reads TGTGCCAGCAGCTTAGGGACGGGGGTTGAAGCTTTCTTT.

The chain recombines TRBV7-9 with TRBJ2-7, with 9 bases that match TRBD1. The length of the CDR3 is 15 residues. The germline CDR1 and CDR2 sequences are SEHNR and FQNEAQ (reference sequence). Germline trimming cut 3 bases from V and 4 bases from J; bases unmatched to any gene: 7. The CDR3 protein is CASSFLTGGSYEQYF. The CDR3 nucleotides are TGTGCCAGCAGCTTCCTTACAGGGGGCTCGTACGAGCAGTACTTC.

The rearrangement joins TRBV7-9 to TRBJ1-4; 7 nucleotides line up with TRBD1. Trimming removed 2 bases from V and 4 bases from J; junction bases left unmatched: 7. From germline, CDR1 is SEHNR and CDR2 FQNEAQ (reference sequence). The CDR3 contains 16 residues. The CDR3 here is CASSLSPGGGNEKLFF. The CDR3 DNA sequence: TGTGCCAGCAGCTTATCCCCAGGGGGGGGTAATGAAAAACTGTTTTTT.

This sequence joins TRBV27 and TRBJ1-6; TRBD1 matches 8 bases. Trimming removed 3 bases from V and 9 bases from J; junction bases left unmatched: 4. Germline V CDR1 and CDR2: MNHEY, SMNVEV (reference sequence). The length of the CDR3 is 14 residues. The CDR3 region is CASSFTGGLSPLHF. CDR3 coding DNA: TGTGCCAGCAGTTTTACAGGGGGTCTTTCACCCCTCCACTTT.

This clone was found a few times. The genes are TRBV5-1 and TRBJ2-1, with D possibly matching TRBD1 (6 bases). V lost 0 bases and J 5 bases, leaving 15 bases between the germline ends. Germline values: CDR1 SGHRS, CDR2 YFSETQ. CDR3 length: 16 amino acids. CDR3 bases: TGCGCCAGCAGCTTGGATTACTGGACAGCCAACAATGAGCAGTTCTTC. It specifies CASSLDYWTANNEQFF. Full variable domain (missing parts from reference TRBV5-1 and TRBJ2-1): KAGVTQTPRYLIKTRGQQVTLSCSPISGHRSVSWYQQTPGQGLQFLFEYFSETQRNKGNFPGRFSGRQFSNSRSEMNVSTLELGDSALYLCASSLDYWTANNEQFFGPGTRLTVL.

This clone was seen only once. The J gene is TRBJ2-7, the V gene TRBV7-2, with D possibly TRBD2 on 5 matching bases. The CDR3 has 12 residues. Germline V gene data show CDR1 as SGHTA and CDR2 as FQGNSA. The germline V and J ends were trimmed by 5 bases and 5 bases, with 10 bases remaining between them. CDR3 protein: CASSPNGDEQYF. The CDR3 DNA follows: TGTGCCAGCAGCCCCAACGGGGACGAGCAGTACTTC.

CDR3 amino acids: CASSFGLAGGRQYF. The DNA for the CDR3 is TGTGCCAGCAGTTTCGGACTAGCGGGAGGTAGGCAGTACTTC. The rearrangement joins TRBV27 to TRBJ2-7, with 14 bases lining up with TRBD2. CDR3 length equals 14 residues. The V gene's germline CDR1 is MNHEY and CDR2 SMNVEV (reference sequence). After removal of 3 bases from V and 9 bases from J, the junction contained 4 bases not matched to a gene.

The J gene is TRBJ2-1, the V gene TRBV9; no clear D. Germline V gene lookup returns CDR1 SGDLS and CDR2 YYNGEE. The CDR3 runs to 15 residues. V was shortened by 4 bases and J by 0 bases, with 11 bases between the two germline ends. DNA of the CDR3: TGTGCCAGCAGCAGTTGGGGAAACTCCTACAATGAGCAGTTCTTC. This gives the protein CASSSWGNSYNEQFF.

The genes are TRBV7-9 and TRBJ1-1, with D uncertain. V was shortened by 3 bases and J by 6 bases, with 14 bases between the two germline ends. This CDR3 has 14 residues. The germline gives CDR1 SEHNR, CDR2 FQNEAQ (reference sequence). For the CDR3, the DNA is TGTGCCAGCAGCTTGTTTACTTTGGGAGCTGAAGCTTTCTTT. Encoded protein: CASSLFTLGAEAFF.